The entry below describes one T cell receptor (beta chain). The data stem from a study of control samples from healthy donors and cancer patients. Sequencing was performed with immunoSEQ multiplex PCR; in TCRdb, only in-frame clones are kept and a portion is missing. Here the sample spans 150,000 or so clones, around 88% being singletons. The ends were cut back, 3 bases at V and 4 bases at J, with 8 bases in the middle. The CDR3 sequence is 13 residues long. Germline V lookup: CDR1 MNHEY, CDR2 SVGAGI. Sample: blood. V usage is TRBV6-5 and J usage is TRBJ2-3; D is uncertain. This TCR came from a woman between 25 and 40 years old in good health. This chain's CDR3 is CASSYQESDTQYF. The CDR3, as DNA: TGTGCCAGCAGTTATCAGGAGTCAGATACGCAGTATTTT.